These 22 T cell receptor beta chains share one sample of origin, sequenced in a study of blood T cell repertoires in COVID-19. Libraries were prepared by immunoSEQ multiplex PCR; TCRdb keeps only in-frame clonotypes and omits some of them. The table lists about 130,000 clones, approximately 80% of them singletons. The specimen sequenced was PBMCs or T cells enriched from blood (not recorded which). The receptors come from a woman aged 45 to 65 who had recovered from COVID-19.

The V call is TRBV27, the J call TRBJ1-5; TRBD1 might be the D (5 bases). V was clipped by 6 bases and J by 6 bases, with 12 bases between them. This CDR3 has 13 residues. Germline V gives CDR1 MNHEY, CDR2 SMNVEV (reference sequence). CDR3: CASSLRVRQPQHF. The DNA for the CDR3 is TGTGCCAGCAGCCTCAGGGTACGTCAGCCCCAGCATTTT.

A few counts support this clone. The genes are TRBV9 and TRBJ1-3, with TRBD1 matching over 7 bases. Per germline, CDR1 SGDLS and CDR2 YYNGEE. The CDR3 has 15 residues. Trimming at V came to 3 bases and at J to 5 bases, leaving 8 bases not matched to a gene. This CDR3 reads CASSALQGNRNTIYF. As DNA, the CDR3 is TGTGCCAGCAGCGCCTTACAGGGGAATCGAAACACCATATATTTT.

The CDR3: CAWSGGRQGKYQETQYF. CDR3 bases: TGTGCCTGGAGTGGGGGACGACAGGGAAAGTACCAAGAGACCCAGTACTTC. V usage is TRBV30 and J usage is TRBJ2-5, with 7 bases aligning to TRBD1. The length of the CDR3 is 17 residues. V shed 1 base and J 0 bases; nucleotides not matched to a gene: 11. Germline V gives CDR1 GTSNPN, CDR2 SVGIG (reference sequence).

This clone was counted only a few times. The rearrangement links TRBV27 to TRBJ1-5, with 9 positions matching TRBD1. CDR1 is MNHEY, CDR2 SMNVEV, per germline (reference sequence). V lost 6 bases and J lost 0; bases outside the gene matches: 3. CDR3 size: 15 residues. CDR3 bases: TGTGCCAGCAGGACAGGGGGGTATAGCAATCAGCCCCAGCATTTT. Amino acid sequence: CASRTGGYSNQPQHF.

The chain links TRBV19 to TRBJ2-5; D is unclear. CDR3 length equals 13 residues. In germline, CDR1 is LNHDA, CDR2 SQIVND (reference sequence). Trimming cost V 2 bases and J 1 base, with 5 bases left between them. The CDR3 DNA is TGTGCCAGTAGTATAAGCATCCAAGAGACCCAGTACTTC. Encoded protein: CASSISIQETQYF.

V is TRBV6-5 and J is TRBJ2-7, with 7 bases lining up with TRBD1. With 5 bases clipped from V and 6 bases from J, the junction kept 10 bases outside the gene matches. The V gene's germline CDR1 is MNHEY and CDR2 SVGAGI. The CDR3 has 14 amino acids. The chain's CDR3 is CASSIFSGGREQYV. As DNA, the CDR3 is TGTGCCAGCAGTATTTTTTCAGGGGGTCGCGAGCAGTACGTC.

V and J are TRBV3-1 (or the pseudogene TRBV3-2) and TRBJ1-1; D gene unclear. This CDR3 is built from 13 residues. Trimming pared 7 bases from V and 4 bases from J, leaving 13 bases between. Germline loops: CDR1 LGHDT, CDR2 YNNKEL (reference sequence). As DNA, the CDR3 is TGTGCCAGCATTGGGAGAGTCGGCACTGAAGCTTTCTTT. It yields the protein CASIGRVGTEAFF.

The sample holds a few counts of this clone. The CDR3, as DNA: TGTGCCAGCAGTGAAGAATCCGGGACAGGGAATTCACCCCTCCACTTT. It codes for CASSEESGTGNSPLHF. The V call is TRBV6-1, the J call TRBJ1-6; 9 bases map to TRBD1. This CDR3 comprises 16 residues. Germline V gene data show CDR1 as MNHNS and CDR2 as SASEGT. The trim removed 1 base at V and 7 bases at J, leaving 5 bases unmatched.

This clone occurred many times. The genes are TRBV16 and TRBJ2-3; tentatively, D is TRBD2 (5 bases). V dropped 4 bases and J dropped 0 bases, with 8 bases sitting between them. The CDR3 is made up of 14 amino acids. In germline, CDR1 is KGHSY, CDR2 FQNENV. CDR3 protein: CASSLRTSTDTQYF. CDR3 bases: TGTGCCAGCAGCCTCCGGACTAGCACAGATACGCAGTATTTT.

The chain employs TRBV5-4 and TRBJ2-2, with 9 nucleotides matching TRBD1. The J segment lost 7 bases and the V segment lost 0 bases, leaving 7 bases of the junction unmatched. This CDR3 has 16 residues. Germline loops: CDR1 SGHNT, CDR2 YYREEE (reference sequence). The CDR3 DNA follows: TGTGCCAGCAGCTTGGGGGCGACAGGGGGTATCGGGGAGCTGTTTTTT. The encoded protein is CASSLGATGGIGELFF.

This chain uses TRBV14 with TRBJ1-2; possibly TRBD1 for D (5 bases). This CDR3 contains 15 residues. The ends were cut back, 1 base at V and 4 bases at J, with 13 bases in the middle. Per germline, CDR1 SGHDN and CDR2 FVKESK. The CDR3 is CASSQVGREAYGYTF. The CDR3 DNA is TGTGCCAGCAGCCAAGTTGGCAGGGAAGCCTATGGCTACACCTTC. Complete variable domain (other parts from reference TRBV14 and TRBJ1-2): EAGVTQFPSHSVIEKGQTVTLRCDPISGHDNLYWYRRVMGKEIKFLLHFVKESKQDESGMPNNRFLAERTGGTYSTLKVQPAELEDSGVYFCASSQVGREAYGYTFGSGTRLTVV.

The rearrangement joins TRBV4-1 to TRBJ2-7; D is perhaps TRBD1 (6 bases). Trimming stripped 0 bases from V and 2 bases from J, with 11 bases between. CDR1 is MGHRA, CDR2 YSYEKL, per germline. This CDR3 spans 15 amino acids. The CDR3 DNA is TGCGCCAGCAGCCAAGATTGGCCAGGGGCCTACGAGCAGTACGTC. Encoded protein: CASSQDWPGAYEQYV.

This clone was found a few times. The chain recombines TRBV5-6 with TRBJ2-1; TRBD2 aligns across 8 bases. The CDR3 totals 15 residues. The J segment lost 6 bases and the V segment lost 4 bases, leaving 9 bases of the junction unmatched. Germline loops: CDR1 SGHDT, CDR2 YYEEEE. The CDR3, as DNA: TGTGCCAGCAGCCCTCTCACGGGGGGGCTCAATGAGCAGTTCTTC. It specifies CASSPLTGGLNEQFF.

The chain recombines TRBV7-9 with TRBJ2-3; D remains ambiguous. Trimming took 1 base from V and 0 from J, leaving 8 bases between them. CDR1 is SEHNR, CDR2 FQNEAQ, per germline (reference sequence). This CDR3 contains 15 residues. The CDR3 DNA sequence: TGTGCCAGCAGCTTAGTTGCGGCTAGCACAGATACGCAGTATTTT. The encoded protein is CASSLVAASTDTQYF.

The V gene is TRBV19, the J gene TRBJ1-5; 8 nucleotides agree with TRBD1. The germline CDR1 and CDR2 sequences are LNHDA and SQIVND (reference sequence). The CDR3 is made up of 15 amino acids. Germline trimming cut 7 bases from V and 1 base from J; bases unmatched to any gene: 6. CDR3 in amino acids: CASKTGVGSNQPQHF. The CDR3 nucleotides are TGTGCCAGTAAGACAGGGGTGGGGAGCAATCAGCCCCAGCATTTT.

The chain links TRBV24-1 to TRBJ1-1; 7 nucleotides align to TRBD1. Per the germline V gene, CDR1 is KGHDR and CDR2 is SFDVKD. Trimming at V came to 4 bases and at J to 5 bases, leaving 3 bases not matched to a gene. The CDR3 length is 13 residues. The CDR3 nucleotides are TGTGCCACCAGTGAGGACAGGTCTACTGAAGCTTTCTTT. As protein: CATSEDRSTEAFF.

The V call is TRBV6-5, the J call TRBJ2-3; 7 bases match TRBD1. Germline V gene lookup returns CDR1 MNHEY and CDR2 SVGAGI. The CDR3 spans 14 residues. V gave up 9 bases and J gave up 2 bases; unmatched junction bases: 8. As DNA, the CDR3 is TGTGCCAGTAAGACGACAGGGTCCACAGATACGCAGTATTTT. It codes for CASKTTGSTDTQYF.

This chain links TRBV6-5 with TRBJ1-2; 8 nucleotides line up with TRBD1. The CDR3 spans 14 residues. V lost 2 bases and J lost 8; bases outside the gene matches: 7. The germline V gene has CDR1 MNHEY and CDR2 SVGAGI. As DNA, the CDR3 is TGTGCCAGCAGTTACGGGACAGGCTCTCCCGGCTACACCTTC. This encodes CASSYGTGSPGYTF.

This clone showed up just a few times. This sequence joins TRBV28 and TRBJ1-1; 7 bases are shared with TRBD1. Trimming took 6 bases from V and 11 from J; bases not matched to a gene: 9. Germline V gene sequence: CDR1 MDHEN, CDR2 SYDVKM. The CDR3 has 12 amino acids. CDR3 in amino acids: CASRKEGAQAFF. In DNA form, the CDR3 reads TGTGCCAGCAGAAAAGAGGGGGCGCAGGCTTTCTTT.

This clone was found once. The chain has TRBV5-1 and TRBJ2-1; 12 nucleotides align to TRBD1. V dropped 4 bases and J dropped 9; count of bases not matched to a gene: 5. The CDR3 spans 14 residues. Germline V CDR1 and CDR2: SGHRS, YFSETQ. The CDR3 region has the DNA TGCGCCAGCAGCCAGGGACAGGGGGCCGGTGAGCAGTTCTTC. It codes for CASSQGQGAGEQFF.

The table lists this clone with a count of one. This CDR3 is CASSSGGGEGYGYTF. The CDR3 region has the DNA TGTGCCAGCAGTTCCGGAGGAGGGGAGGGCTATGGCTACACCTTC. The chain employs TRBV28 and TRBJ1-2; the D gene is possibly TRBD1 (5 bases). V lost 4 bases and J 4 bases, leaving 16 bases between the germline ends. Germline CDR1 is MDHEN and CDR2 is SYDVKM. This CDR3 comprises 15 residues.

The V call is TRBV4-2, the J call TRBJ2-7, with a possible D match to TRBD1 (5 bases). The V end lost 1 base, the J end lost 5 bases, and 21 bases lay between the germline ends. The germline CDR1 and CDR2 sequences are LGHNA and YNFKEQ. The CDR3 consists of 17 residues. CDR3 sequence: CASSQVPRMGLGHEQYF. The CDR3 region has the DNA TGTGCCAGCAGCCAAGTTCCCAGAATGGGGCTTGGTCACGAGCAGTACTTC.